At least ten counts were recorded for the clone carrying this TCR beta chain. As it was prepared, the TCRbeta library received unique molecular identifiers. One entry per CDR3 protein, called by TCRdb with MiXCR from the PCR reads. The profile shows more than 200,000 distinct CDR3 sequences, 9.7% of them singletons. Per the germline V gene, CDR1 is MNHEY and CDR2 is SVGAGI. This CDR3 has 16 residues. Unmatched junction bases numbered 2, after V lost 0 bases and J lost 7 bases. This specimen comes from a study of T-cell reconstitution after alpha-beta-depleted transplantation in children. The sequence came from a human donor who donated a stem cell graft to a child with SCID. This chain uses TRBV6-5 with TRBJ2-2; TRBD2 aligns across 13 bases. The sample here was PBMCs from the stem cell graft donor, taken from the stem cell graft. The CDR3 protein is CASSYSRLAGGGELFF. Written as DNA, the CDR3 is TGTGCCAGCAGTTACTCGAGACTAGCGGGGGGCGGGGAGCTGTTTTTT.